This T cell receptor (beta chain) was captured in a study of T cells in Graves' hyperthyroidism and ophthalmopathy. Each 10 ml fresh peripheral blood draw supplied the PBMCs. From RNA transcripts, TCR beta CDR3 regions were amplified. Researchers ran a first-round RT-PCR on the TCR CDR3 using the HTBI primer set. MiXCR was run by TCRdb on the multiplex PCR reads, yielding one entry per CDR3 protein. This sample has about 50,000 distinct CDR3 sequences, with 49% found just once. CDR3 size: 15 residues. Between the trimmed V and J ends, which lost 6 bases and 2 bases, there was a span of 17 bases. Per the germline V gene, CDR1 is MDHEN and CDR2 is SYDVKM. Study conclusions and caveats: Peripheral blood also featured most of the thyroid clonotypes expanded above 0.001.

The count of this clonotype is one. Its cognate antigen is unknown. This chain joins TRBV28 and TRBJ2-7; D is possibly TRBD1 (6 bases). Sequencing was done on a sample of blood. The TCR was taken from a woman under 40 with Graves' ophthalmopathy. The CDR3 sequence: CASSSLLTGAYEQYF. The CDR3 DNA sequence: TGTGCCAGCAGCTCACTCCTGACAGGAGCCTACGAGCAGTACTTC. Full variable domain (missing parts from reference TRBV28 and TRBJ2-7): DVKVTQSSRYLVKRTGEKVFLECVQDMDHENMFWYRQDPGLGLRLIYFSYDVKMKEKGDIPEGYSVSREKKERFSLILESASTNQTSMYLCASSSLLTGAYEQYFGPGTRLTVT.